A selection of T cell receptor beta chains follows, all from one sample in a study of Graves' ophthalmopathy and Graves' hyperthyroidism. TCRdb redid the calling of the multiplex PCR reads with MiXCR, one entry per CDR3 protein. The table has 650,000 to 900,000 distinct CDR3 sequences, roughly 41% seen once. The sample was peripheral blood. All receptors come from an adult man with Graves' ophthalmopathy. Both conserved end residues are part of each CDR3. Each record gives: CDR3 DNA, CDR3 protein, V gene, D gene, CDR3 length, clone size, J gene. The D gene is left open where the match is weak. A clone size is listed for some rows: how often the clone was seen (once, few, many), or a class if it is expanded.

TGTGCCAGCAGCTTGCATCGGTCCACCGGGGAGCTGTTTTTT | CASSLHRSTGELFF | TRBV5-4 | . | 14 | few | TRBJ2-2
TGTGCCAGCAGTTACTCCACGATGGGTGGCGAGCAGTACTTC | CASSYSTMGGEQYF | TRBV12-3/TRBV12-4 | . | 14 | . | TRBJ2-7
TGTGCCAGCAGCGAATTATCCGGGACGGGAAACTATGGCTACACCTTC | CASSELSGTGNYGYTF | TRBV7-9 | . | 16 | few | TRBJ1-2
TGTGCCAGCAGCCCCCCTTCCTTCGGGGTCTATGGCTACACCTTC | CASSPPSFGVYGYTF | TRBV2 | . | 15 | many | TRBJ1-2
TGTGCCAGCAGCCGGGGGACAGAGACCCAGTACTTC | CASSRGTETQYF | TRBV7-2 | . | 12 | . | TRBJ2-5
TGCAGTGCTAGTAGCGGGAGGGCTTACGAGCAGTACTTC | CSASSGRAYEQYF | TRBV20-1 | TRBD2 | 13 | few | TRBJ2-7
TGTGCCAGCAGCTTAGAAGGACAGGGTACCGAGCAGTACTTC | CASSLEGQGTEQYF | TRBV7-6 | TRBD1 | 14 | few | TRBJ2-7
TGTGCCAGCAGCTTGTCGGACGCGCACACCGGGGAGCTGTTTTTT | CASSLSDAHTGELFF | TRBV5-4 | . | 15 | . | TRBJ2-2
TGTGCCAGCACCTCAAACAGGGATGGCTACACCTTC | CASTSNRDGYTF | TRBV3-1 | . | 12 | few | TRBJ1-2
TGTGCCAGCAGTTCGGCGGGGGGGCACGGGGAGCTGTTTTTT | CASSSAGGHGELFF | TRBV12-3/TRBV12-4 | TRBD2 | 14 | . | TRBJ2-2
TGTGCCTGGAGGCCGCTTCCCCCGGCGGAGACCCAGTACTTC | CAWRPLPPAETQYF | TRBV25-1 | . | 14 | . | TRBJ2-5
TGTGCCAGCAGGACTCAGGACAGGGGATTCTACGAGCAGTACTTC | CASRTQDRGFYEQYF | TRBV5-1 | TRBD1 | 15 | once | TRBJ2-7
TGTGCCAGCAGCTTCAGGGCCATAGGCGGCTACACCTTC | CASSFRAIGGYTF | TRBV5-6 | . | 13 | few | TRBJ1-2
TGTGCCAGCAGGAGGGATAATTCACCCCTCCACTTT | CASRRDNSPLHF | TRBV2 | . | 12 | many | TRBJ1-6
TGTGCTAGTGGTTTGTCGGCAGTCACTGGCTACACCTTC | CASGLSAVTGYTF | TRBV12-5 | . | 13 | . | TRBJ1-2
TGTGCCAGCGGCCGGGCGGCACAAGAGACCCAGTACTTC | CASGRAAQETQYF | TRBV7-9 | . | 13 | . | TRBJ2-5
TGTGCCAGCAGCTTGGGACAGGGTTTCCGTGAGACCCAGTACTTC | CASSLGQGFRETQYF | TRBV5-4 | TRBD1 | 15 | . | TRBJ2-5
TGTGCCAGCAGCCAAGGCATAACAGGGAACACTGAAGCTTTCTTT | CASSQGITGNTEAFF | TRBV3-1 | . | 15 | . | TRBJ1-1
TGCGCCAGCCGGGACGCGCGTAATTCACCCCTCCACTTT | CASRDARNSPLHF | TRBV10-1 | . | 13 | . | TRBJ1-6
TGTGCCAGCAGCCGGGGGGAACAGCCCCAGCATTTT | CASSRGEQPQHF | TRBV6-1 | . | 12 | . | TRBJ1-5
TGTGCCAGCAGCTTAATAGCCGGGACAACTGAAGCTTTCTTT | CASSLIAGTTEAFF | TRBV7-2 | . | 14 | . | TRBJ1-1
TGTGCCAGCAGTGTGGGGGCCGACGAGCAGTACTTC | CASSVGADEQYF | TRBV2 | . | 12 | . | TRBJ2-7
TGTGCCAGCAGCGCCCGTCAGGGTGACACCGGGGAGCTGTTTTTT | CASSARQGDTGELFF | TRBV7-9 | . | 15 | . | TRBJ2-2
TGTGCCAGCAATTCGGCCGGGTATGGAGTCCTACAAGAGACCCAGTACTTC | CASNSAGYGVLQETQYF | TRBV25-1 | . | 17 | . | TRBJ2-5
TGTGCCAGCAGTTACGGGCGCCTAGCGGGAGGCGAGACCCAGTACTTC | CASSYGRLAGGETQYF | TRBV6-5 | TRBD2 | 16 | . | TRBJ2-5
TGTGCCATCAGTGACTCGGGGGGGGGACAAGAGACCCAGTACTTC | CAISDSGGGQETQYF | TRBV10-3 | TRBD2 | 15 | many | TRBJ2-5
TGTGCCAGCAGCTTGGAAAGGGTCACTGGAAACACCATATATTTT | CASSLERVTGNTIYF | TRBV5-8 | . | 15 | . | TRBJ1-3
TGTGCCATCAGGGAGTTCTCTAGCACAGATACGCAGTATTTT | CAIREFSSTDTQYF | TRBV10-3 | . | 14 | . | TRBJ2-3
TGTGCCGGCAGCTTTTCCGGGACAGAGGCCAATCAGCCCCAGCATTTT | CAGSFSGTEANQPQHF | TRBV7-9 | TRBD1 | 16 | . | TRBJ1-5
TGTGCCATCAGTGTACTAGCGGGAGGCGAGCAGTACTTC | CAISVLAGGEQYF | TRBV10-3 | TRBD2 | 13 | many | TRBJ2-7
TGCAGTGCCCCTGGGACAAAAAAACGGGAGACCCAGTACTTC | CSAPGTKKRETQYF | TRBV20-1 | . | 14 | . | TRBJ2-5
TGTGCCAGCAGTGATCCCGGGACAGGGGGCTTGAACACCGGGGAGCTGTTTTTT | CASSDPGTGGLNTGELFF | TRBV25-1 | TRBD1 | 18 | . | TRBJ2-2
TGTGCCAGCAGCATGGGACAGGGGGGGAAAAAACTGTTTTTT | CASSMGQGGKKLFF | TRBV7-9 | TRBD1 | 14 | few | TRBJ1-4
TGTGCCAGCAGCCTTCGGGACTACCGAACAACAACAAAACAAGAGACCCAGTACTTC | CASSLRDYRTTTKQETQYF | TRBV7-6 | TRBD2 | 19 | few | TRBJ2-5
TGTGCCATCAGTGAGTCAGGGGGACAGCCCCAGTACTTC | CAISESGGQPQYF | TRBV10-3 | TRBD1 | 13 | . | TRBJ2-5
TGTGCCATCAGCACGGATCGACCAGGGGGCGCGGGGGGGTCGAAGACCCAGTACTTC | CAISTDRPGGAGGSKTQYF | TRBV10-3 | . | 19 | . | TRBJ2-5
TGTGCCAGCAGCGACTTCTACCGGACAGGGCAGGTTAACACTGAAGCTTTCTTT | CASSDFYRTGQVNTEAFF | TRBV11-3 | TRBD1 | 18 | few | TRBJ1-1
TGCGCCTCAACTCGGTGGGGACTTTACACCGGGGAGCTGTTTTTT | CASTRWGLYTGELFF | TRBV5-1 | . | 15 | . | TRBJ2-2
TGTGCCAGCAGCTCTACGAGTAACGTCCTGACTTTC | CASSSTSNVLTF | TRBV7-9 | . | 12 | many | TRBJ2-6
TGTGCCAGCAGCTTAGGGATCTATGGCTACACCTTC | CASSLGIYGYTF | TRBV7-2 | . | 12 | many | TRBJ1-2
TGTGCCAGCAGTGCCCGGGGGGAGGGCTATGGCTACACCTTC | CASSARGEGYGYTF | TRBV2 | . | 14 | . | TRBJ1-2
TGTGCCATCAGTGAGGAACTAGCGGGGGGGCTGGAGACCCAGTACTTC | CAISEELAGGLETQYF | TRBV10-3 | TRBD2 | 16 | . | TRBJ2-5
TGTGCCAGCAGCCAGCTGACACAAAATTCACCCCTCCACTTT | CASSQLTQNSPLHF | TRBV9 | . | 14 | . | TRBJ1-6
TGTGCCAGCAGTGAAAGGGACAGGGGTTGGGACTATGGCTACACCTTC | CASSERDRGWDYGYTF | TRBV2 | TRBD1 | 16 | . | TRBJ1-2
TGCAGTGCTAAAACAGGGAAGGGGACTGAAGCTTTCTTT | CSAKTGKGTEAFF | TRBV20-1 | . | 13 | few | TRBJ1-1
TGTGCCAGCCAAGGATCGGACTACCCACCCTACGAGCAGTACTTC | CASQGSDYPPYEQYF | TRBV6-6 | . | 15 | . | TRBJ2-7
TGTGCCAGCAGCTACCTAGCGGGAACACACTACGAGCAGTACTTC | CASSYLAGTHYEQYF | TRBV10-3 | TRBD2 | 15 | few | TRBJ2-7
TGCAGTGCTAGACAGGGGGCCAGAGAGCAGTACTTC | CSARQGAREQYF | TRBV20-1 | TRBD1 | 12 | . | TRBJ2-7
TGTGCCAGCAGTTACAGGGGTAATGGCTACACCTTC | CASSYRGNGYTF | TRBV12-3/TRBV12-4 | TRBD1 | 12 | many | TRBJ1-2
TGTGCCAGCAGCTTAGGAGAAGGTGGCACTGAAGCTTTCTTT | CASSLGEGGTEAFF | TRBV5-1 | . | 14 | few | TRBJ1-1
TGTGCCACCAGCAGAGACAAGACAGGGACTGGAAACACCATATATTTT | CATSRDKTGTGNTIYF | TRBV15 | TRBD1 | 16 | many | TRBJ1-3
TGTGCCAGCAGCGCAGGGAATTTAGAGCAGTACTTC | CASSAGNLEQYF | TRBV7-9 | . | 12 | . | TRBJ2-7
TGTGCCATCAGTGAAAGGATGGGGGCCAACGTCCTGACTTTC | CAISERMGANVLTF | TRBV10-3 | . | 14 | . | TRBJ2-6
TGCAGTGCTACCGAGGTGGCAGGGAGGGGGCATCAGCCCCAGCATTTT | CSATEVAGRGHQPQHF | TRBV20-1 | TRBD1 | 16 | . | TRBJ1-5
TGTGCCAGCGGCCGAGAGGGTAACTATGGCTACACCTTC | CASGREGNYGYTF | TRBV6-1 | . | 13 | . | TRBJ1-2